A selection of T cell receptor beta chains follows, all from one sample in a study of circulating CD8 cells and anti-PD-1 response in melanoma. TCRdb itself ran the reads through MiXCR, one entry per CDR3 protein. The sample records a few hundred distinct CDR3 sequences, about 8.5% being singletons. Sequenced material: CD8+ T cells from PBMCs, taken at baseline or after one month of anti-PD-1 therapy (not recorded which). These receptors were collected from a human donor with melanoma. Both conserved end residues are part of each CDR3. The order of the fields is clone size, V gene, J gene, D gene, CDR3 protein, CDR3 DNA. D genes are given only for firm matches. Clone sizes are given selectively: once, few, many, or a class where the clone is expanded.

clone_size: few
v_call: TRBV28
j_call: TRBJ2-3
d_call: .
cdr3_aa: CASSLAWHTQYF
cdr3_nt: TGTGCCAGCAGTTTAGCCTGGCATACGCAGTATTTT

clone_size: large
v_call: TRBV12-5
j_call: TRBJ2-6
d_call: TRBD1
cdr3_aa: CASALGQGRNAGANVLTF
cdr3_nt: TGTGCTAGTGCTCTTGGACAGGGAAGGAACGCTGGGGCCAACGTCCTGACTTTC

clone_size: large
v_call: TRBV19
j_call: TRBJ1-1
d_call: .
cdr3_aa: CASSTGVGTEAFF
cdr3_nt: TGTGCCAGCTCGACCGGGGTCGGCACTGAAGCTTTCTTT

clone_size: medium-sized
v_call: TRBV7-8
j_call: TRBJ2-2
d_call: .
cdr3_aa: CASSLVPTSGELFF
cdr3_nt: TGTGCCAGCAGCTTAGTACCCACCTCGGGGGAGCTGTTTTTT

clone_size: .
v_call: TRBV19
j_call: TRBJ1-2
d_call: .
cdr3_aa: CASSVPGLGYSYTF
cdr3_nt: TGTGCCAGTAGTGTTCCGGGTTTAGGGTATAGCTACACCTTC

clone_size: medium-sized
v_call: TRBV19
j_call: TRBJ2-1
d_call: TRBD2
cdr3_aa: CASGEGMGNEQFF
cdr3_nt: TGTGCCAGTGGGGAGGGGATGGGTAATGAGCAGTTCTTC

clone_size: medium-sized
v_call: TRBV19
j_call: TRBJ2-7
d_call: TRBD1
cdr3_aa: CASAATGAYEQYF
cdr3_nt: TGTGCCAGTGCCGCGACAGGGGCCTACGAGCAGTACTTC

clone_size: large
v_call: TRBV6-1
j_call: TRBJ2-7
d_call: TRBD1
cdr3_aa: CASSEDIGQGSYEQYF
cdr3_nt: TGTGCCAGCAGTGAAGATATAGGACAGGGGAGTTACGAGCAGTACTTC

clone_size: large
v_call: TRBV20-1
j_call: TRBJ2-1
d_call: .
cdr3_aa: CSARVSIDEQFF
cdr3_nt: TGCAGTGCTAGAGTTAGCATCGATGAGCAGTTCTTC

clone_size: few
v_call: TRBV12-3/TRBV12-4
j_call: TRBJ2-3
d_call: .
cdr3_aa: CASSFGPDTQYF
cdr3_nt: TGTGCCAGCAGTTTCGGGCCAGATACGCAGTATTTT

clone_size: few
v_call: TRBV14
j_call: TRBJ2-2
d_call: TRBD1
cdr3_aa: CASRQTWTGGSGELFF
cdr3_nt: TGTGCCAGCAGACAGACCTGGACAGGGGGATCCGGGGAGCTGTTTTTT

clone_size: large
v_call: TRBV23-1
j_call: TRBJ2-1
d_call: .
cdr3_aa: CASSSIFDNEQFF
cdr3_nt: TGCGCCAGCAGCTCAATATTCGACAATGAGCAGTTCTTC

clone_size: few
v_call: TRBV11-2
j_call: TRBJ2-3
d_call: .
cdr3_aa: CASTLMVGGGYTDTQYF
cdr3_nt: TGTGCCAGCACCCTCATGGTCGGTGGGGGCTACACAGATACGCAGTATTTT

clone_size: large
v_call: TRBV18
j_call: TRBJ2-5
d_call: .
cdr3_aa: CASSRDRGGETQYF
cdr3_nt: TGTGCCAGCTCCCGGGACAGAGGAGGGGAGACCCAGTACTTC

clone_size: .
v_call: TRBV20-1
j_call: TRBJ2-7
d_call: .
cdr3_aa: CSARDLTYEQYF
cdr3_nt: TGCAGTGCTAGAGACCTCACCTACGAGCAGTACTTC